This T cell receptor beta chain was found in a study of blood T cell repertoires in COVID-19. This CDR3 has 19 amino acids. Germline V lookup: CDR1 SGHAT, CDR2 FQNNGV. The trim removed 3 bases at V and 8 bases at J, leaving 20 bases unmatched. Method: immunoSEQ multiplex PCR; TCRdb's copy keeps in-frame clones and lacks some. This repertoire shows over 200,000 clones, over 75% found once; its top ten account for approximately 3.5%. All enrollees were about 18 to 89 years old and from roughly 22 US areas. Exposed study participants had met a COVID-19 case within 2 weeks before entry. The genes are TRBV11-2 and TRBJ1-2, with TRBD1 matching over 11 bases. Sequences were obtained from PBMCs or T cells enriched from blood (not recorded which). This TCR came from a woman aged 25 to 39 who had been exposed to COVID-19. CDR3 amino acids: CASSFNPLLPGQGVSGYTF. The CDR3 DNA sequence: TGTGCCAGCAGCTTCAACCCCCTCCTCCCGGGACAGGGGGTTTCGGGCTACACCTTC. Full variable domain (rest looked up from reference TRBV11-2 and TRBJ1-2): EAGVAQSPRYKIIEKRQSVAFWCNPISGHATLYWYQQILGQGPKLLIQFQNNGVVDDSQLPKDRFSAERLKGVDSTLKIQPAKLEDSAVYLCASSFNPLLPGQGVSGYTFGSGTRLTVV.